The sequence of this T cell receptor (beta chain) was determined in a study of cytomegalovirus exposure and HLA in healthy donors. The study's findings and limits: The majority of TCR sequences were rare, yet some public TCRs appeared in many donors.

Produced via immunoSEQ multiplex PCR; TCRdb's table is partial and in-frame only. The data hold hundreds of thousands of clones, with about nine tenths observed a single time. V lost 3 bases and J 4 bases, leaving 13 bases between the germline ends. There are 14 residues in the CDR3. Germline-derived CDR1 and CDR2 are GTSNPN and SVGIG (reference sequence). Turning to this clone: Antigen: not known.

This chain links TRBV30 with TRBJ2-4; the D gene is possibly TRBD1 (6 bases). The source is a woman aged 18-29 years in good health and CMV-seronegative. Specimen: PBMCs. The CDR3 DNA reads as TGTGCCTGGAGGATAAAAGGACAGAAAAACATTCAGTACTTC. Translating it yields CAWRIKGQKNIQYF.